This paragraph covers one T cell receptor beta chain sequence. The age range of participants was 18 to 89 years, with residence in about two dozen US areas. Cohort placement rested on clinical history that participants reported themselves. This sample is drawn from a study of blood T cell repertoires in COVID-19. Study overall: Samples came from the United States, Italy and Spain, spanning acute and convalescent COVID-19.

Using immunoSEQ multiplex PCR, the repertoire was profiled, and TCRdb retains in-frame clones only, with some absent. The repertoire holds around 340,000 clones, 80% to 90% seen once, with approximately 4.6% in the top ten. The sequence came from a woman in her thirties or forties with acute COVID-19. The sample taken for sequencing was PBMCs or T cells enriched from blood (not recorded which).

CDR3 coding DNA: TGTGCCAGCAGCATACTAGCGGGGGGAGGCGAGACCCAGTACTTC. Amino acid sequence: CASSILAGGGETQYF. This chain uses TRBV2 with TRBJ2-5; TRBD2 agrees at 12 bases. This CDR3 is built from 15 residues. Germline V gene sequence: CDR1 SNHLY, CDR2 FYNNEI. V was clipped by 6 bases and J by 5 bases; unmatched bases: 7. The full variable domain, rest sourced from reference TRBV2 and TRBJ2-5, is EPEVTQTPSHQVTQMGQEVILRCVPISNHLYFYWYRQILGQKVEFLVSFYNNEISEKSEIFDDQFSVERPDGSNFTLKIRSTKLEDSAMYFCASSILAGGGETQYFGPGTRLLVL.